These 10 T cell receptor beta chains came from one sample sequenced in a study of cytomegalovirus exposure and HLA in healthy donors. PCR primers comprised 60 Vbeta and 13 Jbeta primers. TCRdb's table, derived via immunoSEQ multiplex PCR, lists solely in-frame clones and lacks some. The table has 100,000 or so clones, 63% seen once; the top ten hold about 4.4%. The specimen sequenced was PBMCs. The source is a human donor in good health.

The genes are TRBV19 and TRBJ2-5, with 9 bases fitting TRBD2. Trimming cost V 3 bases and J 5 bases; bases outside gene matches: 4. The CDR3 has 14 amino acids. CDR1 LNHDA and CDR2 SQIVND come from the germline V gene (reference sequence). The chain's CDR3 is CASSIRGRGETQYF. CDR3 sequence (DNA): TGTGCCAGTAGTATCCGCGGGAGGGGGGAGACCCAGTACTTC.

This clone was seen only a few times. The chain is built from TRBV28 and TRBJ2-7; D ambiguous. From germline, CDR1 is MDHEN and CDR2 SYDVKM. The CDR3 extends over 11 amino acids. V was trimmed by 4 bases and J by 8 bases, leaving 9 bases between them. The CDR3 nucleotides are TGTGCCAGCAGTTCCCCCCAAAAGCAGTACTTC. Its protein product is CASSSPQKQYF.

The chain joins TRBV29-1 to TRBJ2-1; the match to TRBD1 covers 8 bases. The CDR3 consists of 12 residues. The germline CDR1 and CDR2 sequences are SQVTM and ANQGSEA. J was trimmed by 4 bases and V by 6 bases; bases with no gene match: 2. CDR3 DNA sequence: TGCAGCGTGCGACAGGGGTACAATGAGCAGTTCTTC. Protein sequence: CSVRQGYNEQFF.

This rearrangement joins TRBV7-8 to TRBJ2-7, with 7 positions matching TRBD1. The CDR3 is made up of 13 amino acids. Germline lookup yields CDR1 SGHVS and CDR2 FQNEAQ. V lost 5 bases, J lost 5 bases, and 6 bases stayed unmatched. The CDR3 coding sequence is TGTGCCAGCAGCACAAACAGGGGCGACGAGCAGTACTTC. Its protein is CASSTNRGDEQYF.

The chain has TRBV12-5 and TRBJ2-7; D perhaps matches TRBD2 (5 bases). This CDR3 has 14 amino acids. Trimming cost V 3 bases and J 0 bases, with 9 bases left between them. Germline CDR1 reads LGHNT; CDR2 reads FRNRAP. CDR3 residues: CASGLGLTSYEQYF. In DNA form, the CDR3 reads TGTGCTAGTGGTTTAGGACTGACCTCCTACGAGCAGTACTTC.

This clone was counted only a few times. The chain links TRBV7-9 to TRBJ2-6; 7 bases map to TRBD1. CDR1 and CDR2 from the germline V gene are SEHNR and FQNEAQ (reference sequence). V was clipped by 5 bases and J by 3 bases; unmatched bases: 7. There are 16 residues in the CDR3. CDR3 nucleotides: TGTGCCAGCAGCCCGATTACAGGGGATGGGGCCAACGTCCTGACTTTC. Its translation: CASSPITGDGANVLTF.

The chain is built from TRBV6-5 and TRBJ1-1; 9 bases are shared with TRBD1. Germline CDR1 is MNHEY and CDR2 is SVGAGI. Trimming at V came to 5 bases and at J to 5 bases, leaving 6 bases not matched to a gene. The CDR3 is 14 amino acids. CDR3 sequence reads: CASSNHRGRTEAFF. Here the CDR3 DNA reads TGTGCCAGCAGTAACCACAGGGGGCGGACTGAAGCTTTCTTT.

V usage is TRBV27 and J usage is TRBJ2-3; no reliable D call. The length of the CDR3 is 14 residues. The V gene's germline CDR1 is MNHEY and CDR2 SMNVEV (reference sequence). The V gene lost 0 bases and the J gene lost 2 bases, with 6 bases spanning the gap. The CDR3 DNA follows: TGTGCCAGCAGTTTATCGACTTCCACAGATACGCAGTATTTT. Translation: CASSLSTSTDTQYF.

The rearrangement links TRBV30 to TRBJ2-7, with TRBD2 as a possible D gene (5 bases). This CDR3 has 13 amino acids. CDR1 is GTSNPN, CDR2 SVGIG, per germline (reference sequence). The V end lost 2 bases, the J end lost 0 bases, and 8 bases lay between the germline ends. CDR3 DNA: TGTGCCTGGAGTTCGGGGTCCTCCTACGAGCAGTACTTC. Protein: CAWSSGSSYEQYF.

The V call is TRBV28, the J call TRBJ2-1; 10 bases line up with TRBD1. The germline V gene has CDR1 MDHEN and CDR2 SYDVKM. The CDR3 totals 18 residues. The V segment lost 6 bases and the J segment 3 bases; nucleotides outside the gene matches: 14. CDR3 amino acids: CASRTWTGGSSNYNEQFF. For the CDR3, the DNA is TGTGCCAGCAGAACTTGGACAGGGGGTTCCTCCAACTACAATGAGCAGTTCTTC.